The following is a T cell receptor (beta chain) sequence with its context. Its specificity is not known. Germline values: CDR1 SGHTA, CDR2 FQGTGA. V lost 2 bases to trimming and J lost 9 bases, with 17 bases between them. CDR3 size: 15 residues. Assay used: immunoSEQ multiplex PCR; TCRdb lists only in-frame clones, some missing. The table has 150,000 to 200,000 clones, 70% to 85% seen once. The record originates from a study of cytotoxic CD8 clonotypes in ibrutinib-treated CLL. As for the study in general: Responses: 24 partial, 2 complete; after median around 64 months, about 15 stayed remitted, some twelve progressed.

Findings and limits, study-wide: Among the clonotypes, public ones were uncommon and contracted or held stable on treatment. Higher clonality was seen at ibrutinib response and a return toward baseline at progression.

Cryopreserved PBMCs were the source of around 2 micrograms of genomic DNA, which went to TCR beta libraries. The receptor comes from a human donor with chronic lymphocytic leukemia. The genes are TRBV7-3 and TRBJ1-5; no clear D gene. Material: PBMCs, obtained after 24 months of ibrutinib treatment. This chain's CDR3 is CASSLRDLGGPPQHF. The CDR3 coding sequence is TGTGCCAGCAGCTTACGGGATTTAGGTGGTCCGCCCCAGCATTTT. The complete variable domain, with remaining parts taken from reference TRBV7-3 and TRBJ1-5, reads GAGVSQTPSNKVTEKGKYVELRCDPISGHTALYWYRQSLGQGPEFLIYFQGTGAADDSGLPNDRFFAVRPEGSVSTLKIQRTERGDSAVYLCASSLRDLGGPPQHFGDGTRLSIL.